The rows below give T cell receptor beta chains drawn from one sample of a study of T cell repertoires in cytomegalovirus infection. These receptors lack a known antigen. TCRdb re-called the reads with MiXCR, one entry per CDR3 protein. Of about 830,000 distinct CDR3 sequences in the sample, over 25% were seen once. This specimen consisted of cultured CD8+ T cells from PBMCs, obtained from culture after CMV antigen stimulation. These TCRs come from a human donor in good health (CMV status not recorded). Some clones in this sample may be carry-over from other donors' samples. Both conserved end residues are part of each CDR3. D genes are given only for firm matches. Clone size is not always given. Where it is, it says once, few, many or a class for expanded clones.

D gene: TRBD1; J gene: TRBJ2-2; V gene: TRBV5-4; clone size: few; CDR3 DNA: TGTGCCAGCAGCGATCCCGGGACAGTGACCGGGGAGCTGTTTTTT; CDR3 protein: CASSDPGTVTGELFF
D gene: .; J gene: TRBJ1-1; V gene: TRBV6-6; clone size: .; CDR3 DNA: TGTGCCAGCAGCAGGGAGAGGGCTGAAGCTTTCTTT; CDR3 protein: CASSRERAEAFF
D gene: .; J gene: TRBJ2-2; V gene: TRBV6-2/TRBV6-3; clone size: few; CDR3 DNA: TGTGCCAGCAGCTCCCCAGGAGGGCCCCCCGGCGGGGAGCTGTTTTTT; CDR3 protein: CASSSPGGPPGGELFF
D gene: TRBD1; J gene: TRBJ2-1; V gene: TRBV6-2/TRBV6-3; clone size: once; CDR3 DNA: TGTGCCAGCAGTTCGAGACAGGGAAGGGGCAATGAGCAGTTCTTC; CDR3 protein: CASSSRQGRGNEQFF
D gene: .; J gene: TRBJ2-2; V gene: TRBV7-9; clone size: many; CDR3 DNA: TGTGCCAGCAGCTCGGCCCCCATTTGGACCGGGGAGCTGTTTTTT; CDR3 protein: CASSSAPIWTGELFF
D gene: TRBD1; J gene: TRBJ1-5; V gene: TRBV6-2/TRBV6-3; clone size: .; CDR3 DNA: TGTGCCAGCAGTTACTCCCGGGACAGGGCTTATAGCAATCAGCCCCAGCATTTT; CDR3 protein: CASSYSRDRAYSNQPQHF
D gene: .; J gene: TRBJ1-1; V gene: TRBV6-6; clone size: .; CDR3 DNA: TGTGCCAGCAGTCAAACGGACGGAGGGTACGCTGAAGCTTTCTTT; CDR3 protein: CASSQTDGGYAEAFF
D gene: .; J gene: TRBJ1-5; V gene: TRBV7-9; clone size: few; CDR3 DNA: TGTGCCAGCAGCTCTACATGGGACGCCCAGAGCAATCAGCCCCAGCATTTT; CDR3 protein: CASSSTWDAQSNQPQHF
D gene: .; J gene: TRBJ2-3; V gene: TRBV28; clone size: .; CDR3 DNA: TGTGCCAGCGGTTTACTCCAGACAAAAGAGACCACAGATACGCAGTATTTT; CDR3 protein: CASGLLQTKETTDTQYF
D gene: .; J gene: TRBJ2-1; V gene: TRBV6-2/TRBV6-3; clone size: few; CDR3 DNA: TGTGCCAGCAGCCAGAGGAGGGGGGAACCCAACAATGAGCAGTTCTTC; CDR3 protein: CASSQRRGEPNNEQFF
D gene: .; J gene: TRBJ1-6; V gene: TRBV7-9; clone size: few; CDR3 DNA: TGTGCCAGCAGCTCAAGCCGCGGGCAGGGGAATTCACCCCTCCACTTT; CDR3 protein: CASSSSRGQGNSPLHF
D gene: TRBD1; J gene: TRBJ1-2; V gene: TRBV5-1; clone size: few; CDR3 DNA: TGCGCCAGCAGCTTGAGAGGGGGCGGAGATGGCTACACCTTC; CDR3 protein: CASSLRGGGDGYTF
D gene: TRBD1; J gene: TRBJ1-2; V gene: TRBV12-5; clone size: .; CDR3 DNA: TGTGCTAGTGGTTTCACACAGGGGGCGAGAGGTGGCTACACCTTC; CDR3 protein: CASGFTQGARGGYTF
D gene: .; J gene: TRBJ1-1; V gene: TRBV12-5; clone size: .; CDR3 DNA: TGTGCTAGTGGTTTGGACTGGACAGCTGAAGCTTTCTTT; CDR3 protein: CASGLDWTAEAFF
D gene: .; J gene: TRBJ2-5; V gene: TRBV27; clone size: .; CDR3 DNA: TGTGCCAGCAGTTTAGCAGGTTGGAAGACCCAGTACTTC; CDR3 protein: CASSLAGWKTQYF
D gene: .; J gene: TRBJ2-5; V gene: TRBV11-3; clone size: few; CDR3 DNA: TGTGCCAGCAGCGTAGCCGGGCTCCCCGGAGAGACCCAGTACTTC; CDR3 protein: CASSVAGLPGETQYF
D gene: .; J gene: TRBJ2-1; V gene: TRBV29-1; clone size: .; CDR3 DNA: TGCAGCGTTGAAGGGGGTTTTGACAATGAGCAGTTCTTC; CDR3 protein: CSVEGGFDNEQFF
D gene: TRBD1; J gene: TRBJ1-2; V gene: TRBV27; clone size: few; CDR3 DNA: TGTGCCAGCAGTTTAGGGACAGGGAGTGGCTACACCTTC; CDR3 protein: CASSLGTGSGYTF
D gene: .; J gene: TRBJ1-1; V gene: TRBV6-2/TRBV6-3; clone size: few; CDR3 DNA: TGTGCCACCGGCAGGGATCTTGAAGCTTTCTTT; CDR3 protein: CATGRDLEAFF
D gene: .; J gene: TRBJ2-3; V gene: TRBV20-1; clone size: .; CDR3 DNA: TGCAGTGCTAGACATGGCCCCGCTAGCACAGATACGCAGTATTTT; CDR3 protein: CSARHGPASTDTQYF
D gene: TRBD1; J gene: TRBJ2-1; V gene: TRBV6-1; clone size: few; CDR3 DNA: TGTGCCAGCAGCGACAGGGGGCGCTTATCAACATCCAATGAGCAGTTCTTC; CDR3 protein: CASSDRGRLSTSNEQFF
D gene: .; J gene: TRBJ2-2; V gene: TRBV11-3; clone size: few; CDR3 DNA: TGTGCCAGCAGCTTCCTCCCGAGGGGTCTCGCAGGCGACGGGGAGCTGTTTTTT; CDR3 protein: CASSFLPRGLAGDGELFF
D gene: TRBD1; J gene: TRBJ2-3; V gene: TRBV7-9; clone size: once; CDR3 DNA: TGTGCCAGCAGCCCCGCGAGGGGGCCGACCTCCGGGGATACGCAGTATTTT; CDR3 protein: CASSPARGPTSGDTQYF
D gene: .; J gene: TRBJ2-3; V gene: TRBV6-9; clone size: .; CDR3 DNA: TGTGCCAGGGCTTTGGGGGGGGCCAATCACTTGGTTACAGATACGCAGTATTTT; CDR3 protein: CARALGGANHLVTDTQYF
D gene: .; J gene: TRBJ2-3; V gene: TRBV13; clone size: .; CDR3 DNA: TGTGCCAGCAGCTTACCCGGACTACCTAGCACAGATACGCAGTATTTT; CDR3 protein: CASSLPGLPSTDTQYF
D gene: .; J gene: TRBJ1-2; V gene: TRBV19; clone size: .; CDR3 DNA: TGTGCCAGTAGTACTCCGGTCCCTCAAACCGGCTACACCTTC; CDR3 protein: CASSTPVPQTGYTF
D gene: TRBD1; J gene: TRBJ2-1; V gene: TRBV19; clone size: .; CDR3 DNA: TGTGCCAGTAGTATCATTGGACAGGGGGTATACAATGAGCAGTTCTTC; CDR3 protein: CASSIIGQGVYNEQFF
D gene: .; J gene: TRBJ1-5; V gene: TRBV12-3/TRBV12-4; clone size: few; CDR3 DNA: TGTGCCAGCAGTTTAGGCCCTTCAAGGGGAATAGGCCCCAATCAGCCCCAGCATTTT; CDR3 protein: CASSLGPSRGIGPNQPQHF
D gene: TRBD2; J gene: TRBJ2-5; V gene: TRBV7-2; clone size: few; CDR3 DNA: TGTGCCAGCAGCCAGAGCGGGGGGATTAAAGAGACCCAGTACTTC; CDR3 protein: CASSQSGGIKETQYF
D gene: .; J gene: TRBJ2-2; V gene: TRBV28; clone size: .; CDR3 DNA: TGTGCCAGCAGTCCGAGCCCGATTAACAGGCCCGGGGAGCTGTTTTTT; CDR3 protein: CASSPSPINRPGELFF
D gene: .; J gene: TRBJ1-6; V gene: TRBV7-9; clone size: .; CDR3 DNA: TGTGCCAGCAGCTTTGGAGGGGTCAATTCACCCCTCCACTTT; CDR3 protein: CASSFGGVNSPLHF
D gene: .; J gene: TRBJ1-3; V gene: TRBV7-6; clone size: many; CDR3 DNA: TGTGCCAGCAGCTTAGGTTCTGGCTCCTCTGGAAACACCATATATTTT; CDR3 protein: CASSLGSGSSGNTIYF
D gene: TRBD1; J gene: TRBJ1-1; V gene: TRBV5-5; clone size: .; CDR3 DNA: TGTGCCAGCAGCTTGGAGGGGGCCTTAAGTCGGAACACTGAAGCTTTCTTT; CDR3 protein: CASSLEGALSRNTEAFF
D gene: TRBD1; J gene: TRBJ1-5; V gene: TRBV12-5; clone size: few; CDR3 DNA: TGTGCTAGTGGTCCCCGGGACAGGAATCAGCCCCAGCATTTT; CDR3 protein: CASGPRDRNQPQHF
D gene: .; J gene: TRBJ2-3; V gene: TRBV27; clone size: many; CDR3 DNA: TGTGCCAGCAGGGGAAGGAGCACAGATACGCAGTATTTT; CDR3 protein: CASRGRSTDTQYF
D gene: TRBD2; J gene: TRBJ2-3; V gene: TRBV6-2/TRBV6-3; clone size: few; CDR3 DNA: TGTGCCAGCAGACCTATAGCGGGGGGGCCAGATACGCAGTATTTT; CDR3 protein: CASRPIAGGPDTQYF
D gene: .; J gene: TRBJ1-5; V gene: TRBV6-2/TRBV6-3; clone size: few; CDR3 DNA: TGTGCCAGCAGTTACTCTAACAGGGCCGGCAATCAGCCCCAGCATTTT; CDR3 protein: CASSYSNRAGNQPQHF
D gene: .; J gene: TRBJ2-1; V gene: TRBV4-3; clone size: few; CDR3 DNA: TGCGCCAGCAGCCAAGATTTGGAGGGGGTCCTGTACAATGAGCAGTTCTTC; CDR3 protein: CASSQDLEGVLYNEQFF
D gene: TRBD1; J gene: TRBJ1-6; V gene: TRBV7-9; clone size: .; CDR3 DNA: TGTGCCAGCAGCTTAGTCAGGGGGAATTCACCCCTCCACTTT; CDR3 protein: CASSLVRGNSPLHF
D gene: TRBD1; J gene: TRBJ2-3; V gene: TRBV7-7; clone size: many; CDR3 DNA: TGTGCTAGCAGCAGCCGACAGGGGATCACGCAGTATTTT; CDR3 protein: CASSSRQGITQYF
D gene: TRBD1; J gene: TRBJ2-3; V gene: TRBV7-4; clone size: .; CDR3 DNA: TGTGCCAGCAGCTTACCATTCGGGACAGGGGAAGGCACAGATACGCAGTATTTT; CDR3 protein: CASSLPFGTGEGTDTQYF
D gene: .; J gene: TRBJ1-2; V gene: TRBV20-1; clone size: .; CDR3 DNA: TGCAGGGTCGGGGTGAGCGGATCTGGCTACACCTTC; CDR3 protein: CRVGVSGSGYTF
D gene: .; J gene: TRBJ1-2; V gene: TRBV7-2; clone size: many; CDR3 DNA: TGTGCCAGCAGCTTAGAGGGAGGTGTTAACTATGGCTACACCTTC; CDR3 protein: CASSLEGGVNYGYTF
D gene: .; J gene: TRBJ1-1; V gene: TRBV14; clone size: .; CDR3 DNA: TGTGCCAGCAGCCTTCTTCGAGGAGGGGGGAACACTGAAGCTTTCTTT; CDR3 protein: CASSLLRGGGNTEAFF
D gene: TRBD2; J gene: TRBJ2-3; V gene: TRBV28; clone size: few; CDR3 DNA: TGTGCCAGCAGTTTAGACCCAAGCGGGGGAAACACAGATACGCAGTATTTT; CDR3 protein: CASSLDPSGGNTDTQYF
D gene: TRBD2; J gene: TRBJ2-3; V gene: TRBV27; clone size: few; CDR3 DNA: TGTGCCAGCAGTTTATGGGAGCGACTAGCGGAAGATACGCAGTATTTT; CDR3 protein: CASSLWERLAEDTQYF
D gene: TRBD2; J gene: TRBJ2-4; V gene: TRBV2; clone size: .; CDR3 DNA: TGTGCAGCATTTGGGGAGGGGAGCGCGGACATTCAGTACTTC; CDR3 protein: CAAFGEGSADIQYF
D gene: .; J gene: TRBJ1-1; V gene: TRBV12-3/TRBV12-4; clone size: .; CDR3 DNA: TGTGCCAACAGTTTAGGGGCAGACATGAACACTGAAGCTTTCTTT; CDR3 protein: CANSLGADMNTEAFF
D gene: .; J gene: TRBJ1-1; V gene: TRBV27; clone size: few; CDR3 DNA: TGTGCCAGCAGTTTATCCCCTGGGGCTGAAGCTTTCTTT; CDR3 protein: CASSLSPGAEAFF
D gene: .; J gene: TRBJ2-1; V gene: TRBV20-1; clone size: few; CDR3 DNA: TGCAGTGCTAGTCAGGGTTCCTACAATGAGCAGTTCTTC; CDR3 protein: CSASQGSYNEQFF
D gene: .; J gene: TRBJ1-2; V gene: TRBV7-9; clone size: .; CDR3 DNA: TGTGCGAGCGCGGGTGGCAGTTTTTATGGCTACACCTTC; CDR3 protein: CASAGGSFYGYTF
D gene: TRBD2; J gene: TRBJ2-3; V gene: TRBV4-1; clone size: few; CDR3 DNA: TGCGCCAGCAGCCGGGGACTAGCGGGGGGGAGGCCAGATACGCAGTATTTT; CDR3 protein: CASSRGLAGGRPDTQYF
D gene: .; J gene: TRBJ2-1; V gene: TRBV5-4; clone size: .; CDR3 DNA: TGTGCCAGCAGCTTGGGCGTAGAGAACGAAGGTTCCTACAATGAGCAGTTCTTC; CDR3 protein: CASSLGVENEGSYNEQFF
D gene: .; J gene: TRBJ1-5; V gene: TRBV7-9; clone size: few; CDR3 DNA: TGTGCCAGCAGCTTAAGTTTTGGGGGACAGCCCCAGCATTTT; CDR3 protein: CASSLSFGGQPQHF
D gene: .; J gene: TRBJ1-2; V gene: TRBV12-3/TRBV12-4; clone size: few; CDR3 DNA: TGTGCCAGCAGTTCTTGGAAAAACTATGGCTACACCTTC; CDR3 protein: CASSSWKNYGYTF
D gene: TRBD1; J gene: TRBJ1-1; V gene: TRBV7-6; clone size: .; CDR3 DNA: TGTGTCAGCAGAAATGGACAGGGGTGGACTGAAGCTTTCTTT; CDR3 protein: CVSRNGQGWTEAFF
D gene: .; J gene: TRBJ2-3; V gene: TRBV7-9; clone size: few; CDR3 DNA: TGTGCCAGCAGCCCCGGGACTGCATTCGGAACAGATACGCAGTATTTT; CDR3 protein: CASSPGTAFGTDTQYF
D gene: TRBD1; J gene: TRBJ1-5; V gene: TRBV18; clone size: .; CDR3 DNA: TGTGCCAGCTCACCACCCGCCGGGGACAGGGCGAATCAGCCCCAGCATTTT; CDR3 protein: CASSPPAGDRANQPQHF
D gene: TRBD1; J gene: TRBJ2-1; V gene: TRBV6-5; clone size: .; CDR3 DNA: TGTGCCAGCAGTTACGGACGGGACAGGGCCAATGAGCAGTTCTTC; CDR3 protein: CASSYGRDRANEQFF
D gene: .; J gene: TRBJ1-1; V gene: TRBV9; clone size: few; CDR3 DNA: TGTGCCAGCAGCGTCTGGGGGAACACTGAAGCTTTCTTT; CDR3 protein: CASSVWGNTEAFF